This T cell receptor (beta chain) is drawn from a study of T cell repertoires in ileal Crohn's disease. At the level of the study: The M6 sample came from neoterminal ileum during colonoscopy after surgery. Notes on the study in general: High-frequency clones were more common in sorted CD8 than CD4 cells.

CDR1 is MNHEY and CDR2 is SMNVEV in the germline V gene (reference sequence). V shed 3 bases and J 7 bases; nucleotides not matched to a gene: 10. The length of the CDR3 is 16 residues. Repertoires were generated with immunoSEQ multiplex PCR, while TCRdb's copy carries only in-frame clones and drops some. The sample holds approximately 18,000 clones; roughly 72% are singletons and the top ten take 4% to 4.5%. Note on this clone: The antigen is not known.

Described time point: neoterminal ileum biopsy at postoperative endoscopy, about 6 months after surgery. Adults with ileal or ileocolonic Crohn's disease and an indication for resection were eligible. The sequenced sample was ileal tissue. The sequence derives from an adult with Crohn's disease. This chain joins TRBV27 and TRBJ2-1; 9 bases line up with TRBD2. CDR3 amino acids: CASSFLRGAGGNEQFF. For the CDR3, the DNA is TGTGCCAGCAGTTTCCTCCGGGGAGCGGGAGGTAATGAGCAGTTCTTC.